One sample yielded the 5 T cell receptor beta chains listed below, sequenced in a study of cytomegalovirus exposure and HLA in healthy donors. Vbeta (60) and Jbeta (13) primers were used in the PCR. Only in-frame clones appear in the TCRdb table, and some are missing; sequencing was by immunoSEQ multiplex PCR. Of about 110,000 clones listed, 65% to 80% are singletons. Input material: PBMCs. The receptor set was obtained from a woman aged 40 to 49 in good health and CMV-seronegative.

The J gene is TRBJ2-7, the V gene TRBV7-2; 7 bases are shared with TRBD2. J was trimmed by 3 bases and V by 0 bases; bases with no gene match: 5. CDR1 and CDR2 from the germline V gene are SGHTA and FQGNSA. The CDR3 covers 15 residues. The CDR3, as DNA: TGTGCCAGCAGCTTAGCGCGGGAGTCCCACTACGAGCAGTACTTC. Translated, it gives CASSLARESHYEQYF.

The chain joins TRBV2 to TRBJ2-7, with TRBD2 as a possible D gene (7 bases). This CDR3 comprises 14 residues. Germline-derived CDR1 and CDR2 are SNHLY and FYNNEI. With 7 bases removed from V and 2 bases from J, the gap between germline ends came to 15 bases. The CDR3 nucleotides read TGTGCCAGCAAAACCGGGGGGACAACCTACGAGCAGTACTTC. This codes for CASKTGGTTYEQYF.

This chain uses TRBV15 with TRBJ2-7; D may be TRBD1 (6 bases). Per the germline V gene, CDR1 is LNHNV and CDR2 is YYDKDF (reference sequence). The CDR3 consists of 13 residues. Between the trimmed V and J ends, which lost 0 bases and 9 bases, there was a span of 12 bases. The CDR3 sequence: CATSRDMGHLQYF. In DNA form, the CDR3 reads TGTGCCACCAGCAGAGATATGGGACACCTGCAGTACTTC.

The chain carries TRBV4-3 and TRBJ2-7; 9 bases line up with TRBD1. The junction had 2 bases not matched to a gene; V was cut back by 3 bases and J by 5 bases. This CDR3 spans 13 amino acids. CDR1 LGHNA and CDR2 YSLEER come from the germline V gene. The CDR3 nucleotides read TGCGCCAGCAGCCACCGACAGGGGGACGAGCAGTACTTC. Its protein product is CASSHRQGDEQYF.

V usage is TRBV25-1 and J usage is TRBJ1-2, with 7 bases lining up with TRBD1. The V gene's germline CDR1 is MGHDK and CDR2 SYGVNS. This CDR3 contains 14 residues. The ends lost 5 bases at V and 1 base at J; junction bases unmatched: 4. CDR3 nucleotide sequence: TGTGCCAGCAGTCCGGGACAGCTTAACTATGGCTACACCTTC. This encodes CASSPGQLNYGYTF.